This is a list of T cell receptor beta chains from one sample in a study of Graves' ophthalmopathy and Graves' hyperthyroidism. MiXCR was run by TCRdb on the multiplex PCR reads, yielding one entry per CDR3 protein. This sample carries a few hundred thousand distinct CDR3 sequences, 15% to 19% of them seen once, and the ten largest clones take 5.5% to 7%. The source material was peripheral blood. All receptors come from a woman aged 18-29 years with stable Graves' hyperthyroidism. Each CDR3 is given with its conserved first and last residue. Clone size is not always given. Where it is, it says once, few, many or a class for expanded clones.

CASSRDIGNQPQHF	TRBV12-3/TRBV12-4	once	TRBJ1-5
CASSFTGRAREQYF	TRBV6-1	NA	TRBJ2-7
CATSRGGEGQPQHF	TRBV15	many	TRBJ1-5
CASSLEGQKFYGYTF	TRBV11-2	NA	TRBJ1-2
CASTGPGETQYF	TRBV12-3/TRBV12-4	NA	TRBJ2-5
CSVLAQNTEAFF	TRBV20-1	many	TRBJ1-1
CASSAQLNTEAFF	TRBV19	few	TRBJ1-1
CASGQGGNTEAFF	TRBV2	many	TRBJ1-1
CASSSVARGNYGYTF	TRBV7-3	many	TRBJ1-2
CASSVGPSGGANEQFF	TRBV9	NA	TRBJ2-1
CASSLRRYQPQHF	TRBV12-3/TRBV12-4	many	TRBJ1-5
CSAKTSGGYEQYF	TRBV20-1	many	TRBJ2-7
CATKGQGPETQYF	TRBV24-1	many	TRBJ2-5
CSATGRGNQPQHF	TRBV20-1	many	TRBJ1-5
CASSLLGAFGYTF	TRBV5-1	many	TRBJ1-2
CASSSETRTGNGELFF	TRBV6-2/TRBV6-3	many	TRBJ2-2
CSASSSYGYTF	TRBV20-1	many	TRBJ1-2
CASSLYRDRGETQYF	TRBV6-5	NA	TRBJ2-5
CASSFRGPQHF	TRBV12-3/TRBV12-4	many	TRBJ1-5
CSASSGYSNQPQHF	TRBV20-1	many	TRBJ1-5
CASSSGPRTNTEAFF	TRBV5-1	few	TRBJ1-1
CASSLFSGTGAYEQYF	TRBV5-5	NA	TRBJ2-7
CASSMRAGSGGELFF	TRBV19	NA	TRBJ2-2
CASSFGQGARYGYTF	TRBV6-2/TRBV6-3	many	TRBJ1-2
CSARDFGDWDTGELFF	TRBV20-1	many	TRBJ2-2
CASSIPLFPRAVGRKIYGYTF	TRBV19	NA	TRBJ1-2
CASRRQGWETQYF	TRBV12-3/TRBV12-4	many	TRBJ2-5
CASSSPGSGGPAFSLEQYF	TRBV7-2	many	TRBJ2-7
CSALFTPRDRGTYEQYF	TRBV29-1	many	TRBJ2-7
CASSIQGVNNQPQHF	TRBV19	many	TRBJ1-5
CATSLPGLETQYF	TRBV15	many	TRBJ2-5
CASSLGLAGEETKYF	TRBV7-2	NA	TRBJ2-5
CASSHDRNQPQHF	TRBV2	many	TRBJ1-5